Listed here is a single TCR beta chain. The CDR3 spans 13 residues. The ends were cut back, 3 bases at V and 5 bases at J, with 13 bases in the middle. CDR1 is SQVTM, CDR2 ANQGSEA, per germline. In the original processing: Reference gene primer amplification yielded estimated nucleated cell counts. Clones were read by immunoSEQ multiplex PCR, and TCRdb kept only the in-frame ones, dropping some. V and J calls and clone size are as listed in that table; D and trimming were resolved from the DNA. The sample yields approximately 230,000 clones, approximately 80% seen once. These data come from a study of blood T cell repertoires in COVID-19. Looking at the study overall: Italy, Spain and the United States were the sources of the convalescent and acute COVID-19 samples. PBMCs, B-cell-depleted T cells, or T cells were the source of the cDNA or gDNA that made up the material.

Sequenced sample: peripheral blood. The chain uses TRBV29-1 and TRBJ2-5, with unresolved D. The sequence derives from a woman older than 75 with active or convalescent COVID-19. CDR3 region: CSVDRGGAETQYF. The CDR3, as DNA: TGCAGCGTTGACCGCGGCGGAGCCGAGACCCAGTACTTC.